These T cell receptor beta chains were read from a single sample in a study of T-cell memory formation after mild COVID-19. TCRdb re-analysed the 5' RACE reads in MiXCR, keeping a single row per CDR3 protein. The sample shows almost 550,000 distinct CDR3 sequences, about a fifth of them seen only once. Source material: PBMCs or a T cell subset sorted from them (not recorded which). The receptors were sampled from an adult woman who had mild COVID-19 (a few samples of this study predate the infection). Cell type and time point are not known. Both conserved end residues are part of each CDR3. The D gene is left open where the match is weak.

D gene	V gene	J gene	CDR3 protein
NA	TRBV7-8	TRBJ1-1	CASTPLAGRMNTEAFF
NA	TRBV20-1	TRBJ1-6	CSARPGPRTSSPLHF
NA	TRBV5-1	TRBJ2-3	CASSRGHCSTDTQYF
TRBD2	TRBV4-2	TRBJ2-1	CASRSAGGTSGRSLQNEQFF
NA	TRBV10-3	TRBJ1-4	CAISESGTTNEKLFF
TRBD1	TRBV18	TRBJ1-3	CASSPNRGQFSGNTIYF
TRBD1	TRBV7-3	TRBJ2-7	CASSRTGGKDEQYF
NA	TRBV30	TRBJ1-2	CAWIRRRAPLGYTF
TRBD2	TRBV5-1	TRBJ2-1	CASSPPGLTSYNEQFF
TRBD1	TRBV20-1	TRBJ1-5	CSASSTDRRSNQPQHF
TRBD2	TRBV24-1	TRBJ2-5	CATSGWGGRETQYF
NA	TRBV11-2	TRBJ1-1	CASSLDRRLGTEAFF
NA	TRBV29-1	TRBJ1-2	CSVYGAVEGYTF
NA	TRBV6-6	TRBJ1-2	CASSLHLMGGRPYGYTF
NA	TRBV18	TRBJ2-5	CASYFRPEGRGETQYF
NA	TRBV7-2	TRBJ2-7	CASSPQGGDEQYF
NA	TRBV5-1	TRBJ2-1	CASRRESGEQFF
TRBD2	TRBV3-1	TRBJ2-5	CASSQGSIAGETQYF
NA	TRBV24-1	TRBJ2-1	CATSGASLPHQTF
NA	TRBV5-6	TRBJ2-2	CASRMWGTGELFF
TRBD1	TRBV19	TRBJ1-6	CASSTGTGGSPLHF
TRBD2	TRBV4-2	TRBJ2-1	CASSPTTGTSVFF
NA	TRBV5-1	TRBJ1-2	CASSLALGEDGYTF
NA	TRBV29-1	TRBJ1-4	CSVERHNLDEKLFF
NA	TRBV7-2	TRBJ2-1	CASSFDKSGDEQFF
NA	TRBV7-3	TRBJ2-1	CASSPTDSYNEQFF
TRBD2	TRBV12-3/TRBV12-4	TRBJ2-1	CASSRGGDNEQFF
TRBD1	TRBV20-1	TRBJ2-7	CSPRDRYYEQYF
NA	TRBV5-1	TRBJ2-1	CASTQRVGGNEQFF
TRBD1	TRBV6-5	TRBJ1-2	CASSFEPGQGLGYTF
TRBD1	TRBV20-1	TRBJ1-1	CSAAKGTGGTEAFF
NA	TRBV19	TRBJ2-7	CASSNSVYEQYF
TRBD2	TRBV12-3/TRBV12-4	TRBJ2-7	CASSSGLAEYEQYF